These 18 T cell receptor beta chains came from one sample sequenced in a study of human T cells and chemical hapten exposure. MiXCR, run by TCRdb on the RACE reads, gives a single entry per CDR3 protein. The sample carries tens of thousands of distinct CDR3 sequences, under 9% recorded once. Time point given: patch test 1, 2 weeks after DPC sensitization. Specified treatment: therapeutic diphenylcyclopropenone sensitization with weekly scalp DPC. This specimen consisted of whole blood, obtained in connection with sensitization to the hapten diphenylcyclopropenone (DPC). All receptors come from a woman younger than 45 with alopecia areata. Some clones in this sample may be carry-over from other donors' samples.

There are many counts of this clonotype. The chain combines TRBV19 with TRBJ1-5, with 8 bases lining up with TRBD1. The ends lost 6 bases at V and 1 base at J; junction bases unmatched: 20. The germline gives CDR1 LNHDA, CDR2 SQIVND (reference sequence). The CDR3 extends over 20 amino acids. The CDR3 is CASSNLIGAGGRGSNQPQHF. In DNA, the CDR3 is TGTGCCAGTAGCAATCTCATTGGGGCAGGGGGCCGGGGGAGCAATCAGCCCCAGCATTTT. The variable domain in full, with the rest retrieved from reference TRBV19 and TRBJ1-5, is DGGITQSPKYLFRKEGQNVTLSCEQNLNHDAMYWYRQDPGQGLRLIYYSQIVNDFQKGDIAEGYSVSREKKESFPLTVTSAQKNPTAFYLCASSNLIGAGGRGSNQPQHFGDGTRLSIL.

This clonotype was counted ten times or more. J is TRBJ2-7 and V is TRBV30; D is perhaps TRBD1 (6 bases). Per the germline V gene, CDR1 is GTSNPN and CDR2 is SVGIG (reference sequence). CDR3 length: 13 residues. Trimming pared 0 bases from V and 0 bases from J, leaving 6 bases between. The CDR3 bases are TGTGCCTGGAGTGTAGGGGGCTCCTACGAGCAGTACTTC. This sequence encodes CAWSVGGSYEQYF.

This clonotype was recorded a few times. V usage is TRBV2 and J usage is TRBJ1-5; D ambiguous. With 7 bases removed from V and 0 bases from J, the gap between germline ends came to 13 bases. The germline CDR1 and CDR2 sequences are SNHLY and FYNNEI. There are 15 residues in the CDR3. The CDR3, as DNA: TGTGCCAGCACCGCCCGGAGTTCTAGCAATCAGCCCCAGCATTTT. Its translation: CASTARSSSNQPQHF.

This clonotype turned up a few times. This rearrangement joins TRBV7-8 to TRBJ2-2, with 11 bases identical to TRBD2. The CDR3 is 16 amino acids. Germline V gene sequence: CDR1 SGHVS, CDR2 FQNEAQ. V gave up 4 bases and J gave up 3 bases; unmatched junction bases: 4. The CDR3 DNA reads TGTGCCAGCAGCTCCCTAGCGGGGGGTCACACCGGGGAGCTGTTTTTT. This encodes CASSSLAGGHTGELFF.

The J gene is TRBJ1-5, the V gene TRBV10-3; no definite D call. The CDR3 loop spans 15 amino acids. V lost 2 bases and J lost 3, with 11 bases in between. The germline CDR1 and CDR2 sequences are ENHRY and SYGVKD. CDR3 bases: TGTGCCATCAGTGAGGCCCGGGGAATCAATCAGCCCCAGCATTTT. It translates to CAISEARGINQPQHF.

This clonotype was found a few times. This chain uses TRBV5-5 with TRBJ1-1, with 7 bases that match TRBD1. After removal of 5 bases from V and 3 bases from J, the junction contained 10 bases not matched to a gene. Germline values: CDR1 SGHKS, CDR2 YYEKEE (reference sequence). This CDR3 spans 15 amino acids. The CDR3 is CASRRTGVSDTEAFF. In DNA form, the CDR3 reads TGTGCCAGCAGAAGAACAGGGGTGAGTGACACTGAAGCTTTCTTT.

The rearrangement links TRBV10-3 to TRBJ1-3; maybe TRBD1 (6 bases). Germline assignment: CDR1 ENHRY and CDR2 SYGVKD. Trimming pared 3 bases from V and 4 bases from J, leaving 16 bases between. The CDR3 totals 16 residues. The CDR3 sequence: CAISESRGVQGNTIYF. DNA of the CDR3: TGTGCCATCAGTGAATCGAGGGGGGTTCAAGGAAACACCATATATTTT.

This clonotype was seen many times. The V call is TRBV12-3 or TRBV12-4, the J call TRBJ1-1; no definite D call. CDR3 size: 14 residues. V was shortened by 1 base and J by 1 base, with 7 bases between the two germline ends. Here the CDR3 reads CASSLVRANTEAFF. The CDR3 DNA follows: TGTGCCAGCAGTTTAGTTAGGGCGAACACTGAAGCTTTCTTT.

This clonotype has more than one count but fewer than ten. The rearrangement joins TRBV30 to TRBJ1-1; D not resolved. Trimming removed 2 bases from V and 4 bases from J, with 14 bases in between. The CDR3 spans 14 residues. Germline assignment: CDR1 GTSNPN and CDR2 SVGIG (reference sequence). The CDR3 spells CAWSLGIRPTEAFF. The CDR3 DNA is TGTGCCTGGAGTTTGGGGATCAGACCCACTGAAGCTTTCTTT.

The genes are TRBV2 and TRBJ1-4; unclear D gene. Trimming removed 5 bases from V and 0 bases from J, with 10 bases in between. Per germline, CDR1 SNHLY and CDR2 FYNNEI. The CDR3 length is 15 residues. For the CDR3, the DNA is TGTGCCAGCAGTCGAGCAGCAGCAACTAATGAAAAACTGTTTTTT. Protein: CASSRAAATNEKLFF. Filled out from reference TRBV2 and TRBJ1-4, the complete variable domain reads EPEVTQTPSHQVTQMGQEVILRCVPISNHLYFYWYRQILGQKVEFLVSFYNNEISEKSEIFDDQFSVERPDGSNFTLKIRSTKLEDSAMYFCASSRAAATNEKLFFGSGTQLSVL.

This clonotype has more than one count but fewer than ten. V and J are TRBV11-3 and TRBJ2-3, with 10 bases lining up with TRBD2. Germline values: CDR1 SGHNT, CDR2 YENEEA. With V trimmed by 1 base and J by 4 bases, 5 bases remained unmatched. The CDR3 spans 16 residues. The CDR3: CASSLGASGGADTQYF. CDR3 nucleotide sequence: TGTGCCAGCAGCTTAGGGGCTAGCGGGGGAGCAGATACGCAGTATTTT.

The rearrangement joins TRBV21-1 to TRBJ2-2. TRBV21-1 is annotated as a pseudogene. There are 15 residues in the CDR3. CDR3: CASSIPEIHTGELFF. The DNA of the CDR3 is TGTGCCAGCAGCATCCCAGAGATCCACACCGGGGAGCTGTTTTTT.

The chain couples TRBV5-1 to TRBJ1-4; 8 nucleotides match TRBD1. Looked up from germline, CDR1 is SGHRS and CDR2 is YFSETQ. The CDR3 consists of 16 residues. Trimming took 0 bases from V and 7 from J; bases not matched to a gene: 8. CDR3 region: CASSLGQGARSEKLFF. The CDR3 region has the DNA TGCGCCAGCAGCTTGGGGCAGGGGGCGAGGAGTGAAAAACTGTTTTTT.

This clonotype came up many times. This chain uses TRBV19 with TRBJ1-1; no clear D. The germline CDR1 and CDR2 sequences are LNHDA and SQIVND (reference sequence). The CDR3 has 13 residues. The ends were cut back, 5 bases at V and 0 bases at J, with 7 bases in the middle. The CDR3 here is CASSATVNTEAFF. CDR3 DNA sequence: TGTGCCAGTAGTGCAACAGTGAACACTGAAGCTTTCTTT.

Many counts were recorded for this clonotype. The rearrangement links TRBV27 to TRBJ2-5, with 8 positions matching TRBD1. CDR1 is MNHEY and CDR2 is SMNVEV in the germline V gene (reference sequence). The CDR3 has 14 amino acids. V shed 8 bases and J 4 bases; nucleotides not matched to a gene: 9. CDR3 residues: CASPRTGFRETQYF. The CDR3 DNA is TGTGCCAGCCCGAGGACAGGGTTTCGAGAGACCCAGTACTTC.

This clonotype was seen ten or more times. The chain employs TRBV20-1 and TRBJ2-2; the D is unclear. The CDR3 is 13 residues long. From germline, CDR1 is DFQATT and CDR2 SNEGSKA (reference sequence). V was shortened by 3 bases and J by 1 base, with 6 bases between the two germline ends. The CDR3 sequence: CSASGLNTGELFF. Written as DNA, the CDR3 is TGCAGTGCTAGTGGCCTGAACACCGGGGAGCTGTTTTTT.

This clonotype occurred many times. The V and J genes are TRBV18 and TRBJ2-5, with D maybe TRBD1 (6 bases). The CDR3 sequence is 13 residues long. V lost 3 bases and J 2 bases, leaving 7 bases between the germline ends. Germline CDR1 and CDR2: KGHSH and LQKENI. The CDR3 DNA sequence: TGTGCCAGCTCACCCGGGACACAAGAGACCCAGTACTTC. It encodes CASSPGTQETQYF.

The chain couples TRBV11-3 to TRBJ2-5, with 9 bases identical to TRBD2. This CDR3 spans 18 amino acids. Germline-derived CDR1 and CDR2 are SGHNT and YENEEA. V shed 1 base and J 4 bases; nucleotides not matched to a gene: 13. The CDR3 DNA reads TGTGCCAGCAGCTTAGGGGTATTGGGCGGGGGGGCCCGAGAGACCCAGTACTTC. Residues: CASSLGVLGGGARETQYF.